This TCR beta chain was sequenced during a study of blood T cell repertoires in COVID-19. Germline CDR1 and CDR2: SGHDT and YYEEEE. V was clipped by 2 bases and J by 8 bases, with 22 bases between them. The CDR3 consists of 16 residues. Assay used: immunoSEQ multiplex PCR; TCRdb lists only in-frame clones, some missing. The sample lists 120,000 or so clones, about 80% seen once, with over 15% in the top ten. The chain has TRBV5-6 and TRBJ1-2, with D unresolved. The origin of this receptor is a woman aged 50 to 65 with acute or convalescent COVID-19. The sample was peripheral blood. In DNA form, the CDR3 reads TGTGCCAGCAGCTTTCGGTTTCCCGAGCAGCGCGGGGGCTACACCTTC. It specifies CASSFRFPEQRGGYTF.